The T cell receptor (beta chain) described here comes from a study of T cell responses to AZD1222 COVID-19 vaccine. Germline CDR1 is SGHTS and CDR2 is YDEGEE. CDR3 length: 14 amino acids. The V end was cut by 4 bases, the J end by 6 bases, with 15 bases between. TCRdb's copy holds only in-frame clones and misses some; the assay was immunoSEQ multiplex PCR. The data show around 140,000 clones, with approximately 87% seen just once and 1.6% held by the top ten. The rearrangement joins TRBV5-8 to TRBJ2-3, with D possibly being TRBD2 (6 bases). This receptor was identified in an adult who received the AZD1222 COVID-19 vaccine. The starting material was peripheral blood, obtained 28 days after the second AZD1222 dose. The CDR3 DNA is TGTGCCAGCAGCCGGGGGTCAAACTCGGATACGCAGTATTTT. Translated, it gives CASSRGSNSDTQYF.